This TCR beta chain stems from a study of STAT5B mutations in CD4+ large granular lymphocyte leukemia. The germline V gene has CDR1 KGHSH and CDR2 LQKENI. V gave up 10 bases and J gave up 3 bases, with 15 bases separating them. The CDR3 totals 13 residues. The table came from immunoSEQ multiplex PCR; TCRdb's copy has only in-frame clones and leaves some out. The table records over 25,000 clones, around four fifths of them present only once. Findings of the study overall: CD4-sorted patient repertoires seemed more clonal than healthy CD4+ repertoires. Top patient clones used TRBV06 genes more often: 8/27 versus 2/35 in controls. Data were not HLA-matched across samples.

This clone was seen only once. Its antigen is not identified. Source material: CD4+ T cells from blood buffy coats. The chain links TRBV18 to TRBJ1-2, with a weak D call TRBD1 (6 bases). The clonotype was recovered from a human donor in good health. The CDR3, as DNA: TGTGCCACCACTGAAGGACAGCACTATGGCTACACCTTC. Protein: CATTEGQHYGYTF.